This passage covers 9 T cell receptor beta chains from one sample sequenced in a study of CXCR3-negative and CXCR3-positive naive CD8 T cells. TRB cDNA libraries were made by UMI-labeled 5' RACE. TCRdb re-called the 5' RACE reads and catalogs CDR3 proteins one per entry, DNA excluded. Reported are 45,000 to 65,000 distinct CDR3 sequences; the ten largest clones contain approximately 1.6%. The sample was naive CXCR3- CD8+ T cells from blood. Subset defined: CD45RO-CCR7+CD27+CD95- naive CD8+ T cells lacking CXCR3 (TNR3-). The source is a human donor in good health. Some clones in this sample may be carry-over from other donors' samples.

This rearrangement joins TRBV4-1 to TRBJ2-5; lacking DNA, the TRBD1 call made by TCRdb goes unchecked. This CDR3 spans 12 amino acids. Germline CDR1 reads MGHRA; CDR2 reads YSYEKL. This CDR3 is CASYGGGETQYF.

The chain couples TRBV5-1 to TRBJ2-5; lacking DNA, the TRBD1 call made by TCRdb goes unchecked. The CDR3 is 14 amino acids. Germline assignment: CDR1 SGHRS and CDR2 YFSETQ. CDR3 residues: CASSLVGGPAAQYF. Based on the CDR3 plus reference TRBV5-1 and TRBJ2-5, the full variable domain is KAGVTQTPRYLIKTRGQQVTLSCSPISGHRSVSWYQQTPGQGLQFLFEYFSETQRNKGNFPGRFSGRQFSNSRSEMNVSTLELGDSALYLCASSLVGGPAAQYFGPGTRLLVL.

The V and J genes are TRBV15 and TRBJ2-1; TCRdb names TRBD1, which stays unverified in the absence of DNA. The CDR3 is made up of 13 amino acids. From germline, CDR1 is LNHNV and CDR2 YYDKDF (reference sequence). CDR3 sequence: CATAGTGVNEQFF.

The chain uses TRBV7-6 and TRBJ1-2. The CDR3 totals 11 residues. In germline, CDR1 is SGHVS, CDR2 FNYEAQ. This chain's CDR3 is CASGGTRGYTF. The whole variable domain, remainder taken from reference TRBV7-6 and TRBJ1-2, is GAGVSQSPRYKVTKRGQDVALRCDPISGHVSLYWYRQALGQGPEFLTYFNYEAQQDKSGLPNDRFSAERPEGSISTLTIQRTEQRDSAMYRCASGGTRGYTFGSGTRLTVV.

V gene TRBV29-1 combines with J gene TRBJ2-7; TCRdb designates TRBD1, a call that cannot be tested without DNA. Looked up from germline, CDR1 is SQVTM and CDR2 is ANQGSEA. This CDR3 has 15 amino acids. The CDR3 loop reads CSVEDQGPVSYEQYF.

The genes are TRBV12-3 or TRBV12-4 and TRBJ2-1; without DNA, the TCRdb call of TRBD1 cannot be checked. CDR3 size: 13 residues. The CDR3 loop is CASSPGGGNEQFF.

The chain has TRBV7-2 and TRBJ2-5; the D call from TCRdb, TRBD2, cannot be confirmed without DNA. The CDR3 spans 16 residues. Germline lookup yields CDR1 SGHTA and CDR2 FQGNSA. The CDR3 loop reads CASSNRLAGELETQYF.

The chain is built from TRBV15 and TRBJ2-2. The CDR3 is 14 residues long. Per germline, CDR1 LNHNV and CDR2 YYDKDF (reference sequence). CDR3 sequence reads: CATSSFPNTGELFF.

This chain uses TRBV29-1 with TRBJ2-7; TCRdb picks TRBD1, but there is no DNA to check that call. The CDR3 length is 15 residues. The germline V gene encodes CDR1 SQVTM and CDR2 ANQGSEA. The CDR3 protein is CSVGGDQAYPYEQYF.